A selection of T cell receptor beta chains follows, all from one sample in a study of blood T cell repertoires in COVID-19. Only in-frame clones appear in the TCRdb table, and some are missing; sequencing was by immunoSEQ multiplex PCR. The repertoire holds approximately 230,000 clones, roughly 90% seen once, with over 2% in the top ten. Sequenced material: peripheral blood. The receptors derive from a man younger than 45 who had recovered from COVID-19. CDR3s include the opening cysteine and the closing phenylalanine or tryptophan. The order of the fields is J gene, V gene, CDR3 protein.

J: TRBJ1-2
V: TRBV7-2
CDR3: CASSQGQGYGYTF

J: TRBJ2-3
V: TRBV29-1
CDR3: CSVGQFYADTQYF

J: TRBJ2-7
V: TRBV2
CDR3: CASRDRGPYEQYF

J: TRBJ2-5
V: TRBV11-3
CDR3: CASSLGAGALGGTQYF

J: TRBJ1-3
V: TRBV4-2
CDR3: CASSQATGTGSFGNTIYF

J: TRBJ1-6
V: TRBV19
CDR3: CASSIGTSSSRNSPLHF

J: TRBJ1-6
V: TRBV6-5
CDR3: CASSYSGQGSSPLHF

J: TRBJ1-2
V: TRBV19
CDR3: CASSNWGVGYTF

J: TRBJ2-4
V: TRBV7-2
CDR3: CASSLVGGEAKNIQYF

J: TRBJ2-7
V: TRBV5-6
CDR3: CASSLDPAGAAYEQYF

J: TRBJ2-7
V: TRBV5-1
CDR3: CASSPTGGGEQYF

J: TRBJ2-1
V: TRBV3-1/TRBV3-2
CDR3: CASSQGPGSNEQFF

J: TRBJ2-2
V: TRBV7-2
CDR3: CAKERGASTGELFF

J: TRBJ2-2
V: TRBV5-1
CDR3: CASSLSQGNTGELFF

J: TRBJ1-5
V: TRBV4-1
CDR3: CASSQEDSWSNQPQHF

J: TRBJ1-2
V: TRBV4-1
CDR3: CASSQAPAGANYGYTF

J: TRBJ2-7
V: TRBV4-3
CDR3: CASSQDAGAYEQYF

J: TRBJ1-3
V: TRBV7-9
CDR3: CASSGTGSGNTIYF

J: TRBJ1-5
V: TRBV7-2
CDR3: CASSSRVGNQPQHF

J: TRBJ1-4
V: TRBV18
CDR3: CASSPELGTDEKLFF

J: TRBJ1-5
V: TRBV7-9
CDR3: CASSFGQGVPQPQHF

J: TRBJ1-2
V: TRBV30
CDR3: CAWSPLRGASSWYGYTF

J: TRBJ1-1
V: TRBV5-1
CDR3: CASSKKDGGSEAFF

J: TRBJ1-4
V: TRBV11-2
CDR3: CASSLGQTPGKLFF